This TCR beta chain was documented in a study of STAT3 mutations in large granular lymphocyte leukemia (dated by TCRdb to about 2019). Some background on the complete study: About half of the T-LGLL patients who underwent longitudinal sequencing carried canonical activating STAT3 mutations. One or more immunosuppressive therapy regimens were given to more than half of T-LGLL patients, and hematologic response was seen in around 40% of the treated patients. Serial deep sequencing of TCRbeta CDR3 and STAT3 was performed in patients with T-cell large granular lymphocyte leukemia to reconstruct clonal hierarchy and dynamics. From an initial cohort of around 190 LGL patients, roughly 17 representative T-LGLL cases were selected for longitudinal TCRbeta and STAT3 sequencing. A couple of patients with natural killer LGL leukemia were also sequenced longitudinally as controls within the study. For each patient, sequencing was performed at an average of roughly 4 time points, with a range of 2 to 8 samplings.

As to this clone: The antigen this receptor binds is unknown. The sample holds no much larger clone one base away, and base qualities are not on file.

TCRbeta libraries were sequenced on an Illumina MiSeq, and an average of about 42,000 productive templates per sample was obtained. The immunoSEQ assay, which uses multiplex PCR amplification, was used to generate TCRbeta CDR3 libraries. The original methods were these. Following a previously defined approach, repertoire diversity was calculated, and values close to 0 point to extremely monoclonal samples. TCRdb took over this immuneACCESS table, retaining in-frame rearrangements with V and J assigned. Such tables are incomplete; in checked studies, under half of the missing clones stem from an unresolved V gene, and the remainder is unexplained. The DNA gave D and trimming, while V, J and clone size come from that table. A total of over 1,000 clones appear in this sample, around 50% of them only once. The top ten clonotypes cover 51% of the sample. DNA was extracted from blood mononuclear cells, and the same DNA was used for both TCR and STAT3 sequencing.

The CDR3 measures 13 amino acids from cysteine to phenylalanine. Only CDR3 DNA is held: 39 bases, read in frame from base 1. CDR1 and CDR2 (SQVTM, ANQGSEA) derive from the germline V gene. The junction carries 7 bases between V and J, which are trimmed by 0 bases and 5 bases respectively. Beyond this particular receptor, the publication reports: TCR clonotype switching after therapy was observed in about 35% of the 18 patients, and all newly emerging clones were found to be STAT3 wild type. Since codominant clonotypes persisted in some patients, a small but highly pathogenic clone may have gone undetected. The linking of therapy response to changes in TCR clonal burden was complicated by variable intervals between samplings and differing treatment regimens. At least one immunodominant TCRbeta clonotype was present in every T-LGLL patient, and multiple immunodominant subclonotypes appeared in about half of the T-LGLL patients. The burden of the dominant TCR clone was higher than the STAT3 mutant burden in several patients, which suggests that the STAT3 mutation arose secondarily inside a clone that had already expanded. Because no samples were available when a clone first appeared, clonal expansion had to be inferred from samplings taken at other points.

The sequence was collected from a human donor with T large granular lymphocyte leukemia. Some clones in this sample may be carry-over from other donors' samples. The chain uses TRBV29-1 and TRBJ2-2; TRBD2 could be the D gene, as 6 bases match. Material: PBMCs. DNA sequence: TGCAGCGTTGAAGAGGAGGGGACCGGGGAGCTGTTTTTT. Translated, this gives CSVEEEGTGELFF.